The TCR beta chain under discussion was sequenced for a study of response to subunit inactivated influenza vaccine listed by TCRdb under 2018. Notes on the research overall: Deep quantitative profiling of the T cell receptor repertoire was used in the study to follow responses to a trivalent subunit inactivated influenza vaccine.

This clonotype came up a few times. Its antigen is still unknown. Base-call qualities are not available, and no considerably larger clone is one nucleotide away. The method was RT-PCR. Sequencing took place on an Illumina HiSeq 2500. TCRdb took the public reads, trimmed them with fastp at Q25, ran MiXCR for clone calling and kept in-frame beta chains. For every CDR3 protein sequence, its rows merge into one entry that carries the most common genes and DNA. The table for this sample lists over 400,000 distinct CDR3 sequences; roughly 11% of them were counted only once. About an eighth of the sample goes to the ten largest clones. CDR1 and CDR2, looked up from the germline V gene, are MDHEN and SYDVKM. V sheds 4 bases and J sheds 3 bases, leaving 12 bases between their ends. The CDR3 contains 14 residues, cysteine and phenylalanine counted. Left in the record is the CDR3 DNA by itself, 42 bases read in frame from the first base.

Overall study outcomes, separate from this receptor: The authors proposed that each seasonal influenza vaccination may bring in only a limited number of new T cells.

The sample's time point label is to be understood as: approximately 45 days after influenza vaccine administration. The chain uses TRBV28 and TRBJ1-2; the D segment cannot be called with confidence. The specimen comprised PBMCs from blood, sampled roughly 6 weeks after vaccination. This clonotype was obtained from a man aged 50 to 60 who received an inactivated influenza vaccine. Donor details come from another sample of the same person, matched by shared clones. The nucleotide sequence reads TGTGCCAGCAGTTATGCGAGAGGAGACTATGGCTACACCTTC. Its amino acids are CASSYARGDYGYTF.